The next 26 T cell receptor beta chains were all read from a single sample in a study of blood T cell repertoires in COVID-19. Assay used: immunoSEQ multiplex PCR; TCRdb lists only in-frame clones, some missing. Of about 160,000 clones in the sample, about 77% were seen once. The sample was peripheral blood. These receptors came from a woman older than 75 with acute or convalescent COVID-19.

This CDR3 reads CASRAEDEKLFF. In DNA form, the CDR3 reads TGCGCCAGCAGGGCAGAAGATGAAAAACTGTTTTTT. The chain is built from TRBV5-1 and TRBJ1-4; D unclear. The CDR3 runs to 12 residues. Germline values: CDR1 SGHRS, CDR2 YFSETQ. Between the trimmed V and J ends, which lost 5 bases and 6 bases, there was a span of 8 bases.

The chain couples TRBV24-1 to TRBJ2-1; D unclear. V lost 5 bases to trimming and J lost 5 bases, with 6 bases between them. The CDR3 runs 12 residues. Germline V CDR1 and CDR2: KGHDR, SFDVKD. For the CDR3, the DNA is TGTGCCACCAGTGTGTCAGACAATGAGCAGTTCTTC. This translates into CATSVSDNEQFF.

The chain recombines TRBV18 with TRBJ1-6, with D hard to call. CDR1 is KGHSH and CDR2 is LQKENI in the germline V gene. Trimming removed 3 bases at V and 8 bases at J, with 14 bases between. The CDR3 is 15 residues long. The CDR3 loop reads CASSPGGVGDSPLHF. The CDR3 coding sequence is TGTGCCAGCTCACCGGGAGGCGTCGGGGATTCACCCCTCCACTTT.

This rearrangement joins TRBV6-5 to TRBJ1-6, with D perhaps TRBD1 (5 bases). V was trimmed by 7 bases and J by 6 bases, leaving 13 bases between them. Germline V gives CDR1 MNHEY, CDR2 SVGAGI. The CDR3 extends over 14 amino acids. CDR3 nucleotides: TGTGCCAGCACCTTTAGGGGCGGTAATTCACCCCTCCACTTT. It is translated as CASTFRGGNSPLHF.

The chain joins TRBV6-5 to TRBJ2-7; tentative D call: TRBD2 (6 bases). CDR1 MNHEY and CDR2 SVGAGI come from the germline V gene. Trimming removed 8 bases from V and 3 bases from J, with 8 bases in between. This CDR3 is built from 11 residues. The CDR3 reads CASGGDYEQYF. In DNA, the CDR3 is TGTGCCAGCGGAGGGGACTACGAGCAGTACTTC.

The chain joins TRBV6-5 to TRBJ1-4; the D gene is possibly TRBD1 (5 bases). The V and J ends lost 8 bases and 8 bases respectively, with 21 bases between them. CDR1 and CDR2 from the germline V gene are MNHEY and SVGAGI. The CDR3 runs 15 residues. The CDR3 sequence is CASLPSTEGGEKLFF. In DNA form, the CDR3 reads TGTGCCAGCCTCCCCTCGACAGAGGGAGGGGAAAAACTGTTTTTT.

J is TRBJ2-7 and V is TRBV2; 7 nucleotides line up with TRBD1. Germline loops: CDR1 SNHLY, CDR2 FYNNEI. V lost 4 bases, J lost 4 bases, and 4 bases stayed unmatched. The CDR3 extends over 13 amino acids. CDR3 loop: CASSGQGGYEQYF. For the CDR3, the DNA is TGTGCCAGCAGTGGACAGGGTGGTTACGAGCAGTACTTC.

This clone was counted a single time. The rearrangement links TRBV2 to TRBJ1-2; D might be TRBD1 (5 bases). V lost 8 bases and J 3 bases, leaving 13 bases between the germline ends. The V gene's germline CDR1 is SNHLY and CDR2 FYNNEI. The CDR3 consists of 13 residues. CDR3 amino acids: CASPPRQYYGYTF. As DNA, the CDR3 is TGTGCCAGCCCCCCACGACAGTACTATGGCTACACCTTC.

This clone showed up just once. The V gene is TRBV5-1, the J gene TRBJ1-4; TRBD1 matches 7 bases. The germline V gene encodes CDR1 SGHRS and CDR2 YFSETQ. V lost 4 bases and J lost 6; bases outside the gene matches: 9. This CDR3 has 15 residues. CDR3 sequence: CASSITGAPDEKLFF. CDR3 DNA: TGCGCCAGCAGCATTACAGGGGCGCCGGATGAAAAACTGTTTTTT.

The chain is built from TRBV6-5 and TRBJ2-3; 8 bases are a match to TRBD2. Germline loops: CDR1 MNHEY, CDR2 SVGAGI. The CDR3 has 15 amino acids. V lost 5 bases to trimming and J lost 10 bases; unmatched junction nucleotides: 14. CDR3 sequence reads: CASSRDNANGRAQYF. In DNA, the CDR3 is TGTGCCAGCAGTAGGGACAATGCGAACGGGAGGGCGCAGTATTTT.

The chain recombines TRBV6-5 with TRBJ1-5, with no clear D. The germline V gene has CDR1 MNHEY and CDR2 SVGAGI. V was shortened by 6 bases and J by 3 bases, with 9 bases between the two germline ends. The CDR3 extends over 13 amino acids. The CDR3 nucleotides are TGTGCCAGCAGCCGCCGGGACAATCAGCCCCAGCATTTT. Amino acid sequence: CASSRRDNQPQHF.

The chain is built from TRBV6-6 and TRBJ1-1, with 10 bases aligning to TRBD1. CDR1 is MNHNY and CDR2 is SVGAGI in the germline V gene (reference sequence). Trimming cost V 4 bases and J 3 bases; bases outside gene matches: 2. The CDR3 length is 14 residues. The chain's CDR3 is CASSWDRGDTEAFF. CDR3 nucleotides: TGTGCCAGCAGTTGGGACAGGGGAGACACTGAAGCTTTCTTT.

The genes are TRBV11-2 and TRBJ1-4; no definite D call. Germline assignment: CDR1 SGHAT and CDR2 FQNNGV. The V gene lost 5 bases and the J gene lost 7 bases, with 14 bases spanning the gap. The CDR3 spans 14 residues. The CDR3: CASSRTESGEKLFF. The CDR3 bases are TGTGCCAGCAGCCGAACAGAGTCCGGTGAAAAACTGTTTTTT. The complete variable domain, with remaining parts taken from reference TRBV11-2 and TRBJ1-4, reads EAGVAQSPRYKIIEKRQSVAFWCNPISGHATLYWYQQILGQGPKLLIQFQNNGVVDDSQLPKDRFSAERLKGVDSTLKIQPAKLEDSAVYLCASSRTESGEKLFFGSGTQLSVL.

This chain joins TRBV14 and TRBJ1-1; D is possibly TRBD1 (6 bases). Trimming stripped 6 bases from V and 6 bases from J, with 23 bases between. The CDR3 runs to 16 residues. Germline V gives CDR1 SGHDN, CDR2 FVKESK. For the CDR3, the DNA is TGTGCCAGCAGTCCTACAGGGTTGGGAAGGACCTCTGAAGCTTTCTTT. Translating gives CASSPTGLGRTSEAFF.

V is TRBV12-3 or TRBV12-4 and J is TRBJ2-3; 8 nucleotides agree with TRBD1. V lost 5 bases and J lost 5; bases outside the gene matches: 0. This CDR3 comprises 12 residues. The CDR3: CASSGQGDTQYF. The CDR3 bases are TGTGCCAGCAGTGGACAGGGAGATACGCAGTATTTT.

This rearrangement joins TRBV19 to TRBJ2-5; TRBD2 matches 7 bases. This CDR3 has 17 amino acids. Germline loops: CDR1 LNHDA, CDR2 SQIVND (reference sequence). With 7 bases clipped from V and 4 bases from J, the junction kept 18 bases outside the gene matches. The CDR3 region has the DNA TGTGCCAGTAAAGCCCCCAAAAAGCGGGGAAAAGGAGAGACCCAGTACTTC. It translates to CASKAPKKRGKGETQYF.

The chain couples TRBV2 to TRBJ1-5, with TRBD1 matching over 8 bases. In germline, CDR1 is SNHLY, CDR2 FYNNEI. Unmatched junction bases numbered 16, after V lost 6 bases and J lost 9 bases. This CDR3 comprises 16 residues. For the CDR3, the DNA is TGTGCCAGCAGCGAGCCCGACAGGGGAATCGCGTGGCCCCAGCATTTT. Protein: CASSEPDRGIAWPQHF.

The chain recombines TRBV7-8 with TRBJ2-7; a weak D match, TRBD1 (6 bases). The CDR3 is 13 amino acids. Trimming took 3 bases from V and 2 from J, leaving 8 bases between them. The germline V gene encodes CDR1 SGHVS and CDR2 FQNEAQ. The DNA of the CDR3 is TGTGCCAGCAGCTTCAGGGGCCCCTACGAGCAGTACTTC. Translation gives CASSFRGPYEQYF.

The CDR3 region has the DNA TGTGCCAGCAGTACCGGACAGGGCTTAGTCACTGAAGCTTTCTTT. Translating it yields CASSTGQGLVTEAFF. The rearrangement uses TRBV6-6 and TRBJ1-1, with 8 bases matching TRBD1. The length of the CDR3 is 15 residues. V shed 5 bases and J 4 bases; nucleotides not matched to a gene: 9. Germline values: CDR1 MNHNY, CDR2 SVGAGI (reference sequence).

CDR3 residues: CASGRSQGSRIDEQFF. The DNA of the CDR3 is TGTGCTAGTGGCCGCTCACAGGGGAGTCGTATCGATGAGCAGTTCTTC. The rearrangement uses TRBV12-5 and TRBJ2-1; 7 bases line up with TRBD1. The CDR3 runs 16 residues. Germline lookup yields CDR1 LGHNT and CDR2 FRNRAP. Trimming took 6 bases from V and 8 from J; bases not matched to a gene: 16.

This chain uses TRBV3-1 (or the pseudogene TRBV3-2) with TRBJ1-2; D is perhaps TRBD1 (5 bases). Germline values: CDR1 LGHDT, CDR2 YNNKEL (reference sequence). There are 16 residues in the CDR3. Trimming stripped 7 bases from V and 7 bases from J, with 25 bases between. The chain's CDR3 is CASTRRQGGWMGGYTF. CDR3 DNA: TGTGCCAGCACCCGCCGGCAGGGAGGTTGGATGGGTGGCTACACCTTC.

The genes are TRBV7-2 and TRBJ2-7; D remains unclear. The CDR3 consists of 14 residues. V lost 1 base and J 4 bases, leaving 11 bases between the germline ends. Germline values: CDR1 SGHTA, CDR2 FQGNSA. The CDR3 nucleotides read TGTGCCAGCAGCTTAGGGGTGGCAGGTTACGAGCAGTACTTC. It encodes CASSLGVAGYEQYF.

The rearrangement joins TRBV11-3 to TRBJ2-1; D is perhaps TRBD1 (6 bases). CDR1 SGHNT and CDR2 YENEEA come from the germline V gene. CDR3 length equals 15 residues. Trimming stripped 2 bases from V and 3 bases from J, with 11 bases between. CDR3 protein: CASSLSGGHYNEQFF. The CDR3 DNA follows: TGTGCCAGCAGCTTAAGTGGGGGCCACTACAATGAGCAGTTCTTC.

This chain joins TRBV14 and TRBJ2-1; TRBD2 matches 13 bases. J lost 8 bases, V lost 3 bases, and 4 bases had no gene match. Per germline, CDR1 SGHDN and CDR2 FVKESK. This CDR3 comprises 15 residues. CDR3 in DNA: TGTGCCAGCAGCCATTGGACTAGCGGGAGCTATGAGCAGTTCTTC. Translating it yields CASSHWTSGSYEQFF. Filled out from reference TRBV14 and TRBJ2-1, the complete variable domain reads EAGVTQFPSHSVIEKGQTVTLRCDPISGHDNLYWYRRVMGKEIKFLLHFVKESKQDESGMPNNRFLAERTGGTYSTLKVQPAELEDSGVYFCASSHWTSGSYEQFFGPGTRLTVL.

CDR3 sequence (DNA): TGCGCCAGCAGTGAGTCGGTCAGATATAATTCACCCCTCCACTTT. Residues: CASSESVRYNSPLHF. V gene TRBV10-2 combines with J gene TRBJ1-6; no firm D call. This CDR3 region has 15 residues. Germline V gives CDR1 WSHSY, CDR2 SAAADI. V dropped 0 bases and J dropped 4 bases, with 7 bases sitting between them.

The V call is TRBV28, the J call TRBJ1-5; D remains ambiguous. In germline, CDR1 is MDHEN, CDR2 SYDVKM. The ends were cut back, 7 bases at V and 5 bases at J, with 18 bases in the middle. This CDR3 is 15 amino acids long. The CDR3 nucleotides read TGTGCCAGCACCACCCGGAGGTCGGGTTATCAGCCCCAGCATTTT. Translated, it gives CASTTRRSGYQPQHF.